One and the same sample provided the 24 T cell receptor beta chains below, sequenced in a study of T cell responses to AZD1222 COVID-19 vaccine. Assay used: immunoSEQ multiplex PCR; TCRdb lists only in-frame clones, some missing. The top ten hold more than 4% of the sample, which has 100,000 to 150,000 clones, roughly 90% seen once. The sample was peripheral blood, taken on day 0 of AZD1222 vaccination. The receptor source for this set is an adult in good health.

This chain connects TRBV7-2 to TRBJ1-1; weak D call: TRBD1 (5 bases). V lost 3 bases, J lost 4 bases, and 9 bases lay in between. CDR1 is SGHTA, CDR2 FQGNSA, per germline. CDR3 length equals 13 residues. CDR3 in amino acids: CASSLVGVTEAFF. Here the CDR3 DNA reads TGTGCCAGCAGCTTGGTGGGGGTCACTGAAGCTTTCTTT.

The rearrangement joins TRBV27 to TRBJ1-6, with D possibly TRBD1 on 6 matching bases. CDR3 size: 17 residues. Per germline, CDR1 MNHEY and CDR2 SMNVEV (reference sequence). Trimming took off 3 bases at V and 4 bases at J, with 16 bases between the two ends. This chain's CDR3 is CASSFSPRDKYNSPLHF. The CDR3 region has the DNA TGTGCCAGCAGTTTCTCCCCCCGGGACAAGTATAATTCACCCCTCCACTTT.

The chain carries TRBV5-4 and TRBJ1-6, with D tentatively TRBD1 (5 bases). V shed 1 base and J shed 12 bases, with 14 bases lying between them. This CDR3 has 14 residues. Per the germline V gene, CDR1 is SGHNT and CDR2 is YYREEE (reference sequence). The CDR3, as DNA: TGTGCCAGCAGCTTGAGAGGGGCTAATGTACCCCTCCACTTT. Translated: CASSLRGANVPLHF.

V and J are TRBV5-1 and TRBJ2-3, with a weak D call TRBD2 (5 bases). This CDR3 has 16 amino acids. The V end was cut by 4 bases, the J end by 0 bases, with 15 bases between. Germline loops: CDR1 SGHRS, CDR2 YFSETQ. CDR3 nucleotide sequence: TGCGCCAGCAGCCCGACGGGATTTCCTAGCACAGATACGCAGTATTTT. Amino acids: CASSPTGFPSTDTQYF. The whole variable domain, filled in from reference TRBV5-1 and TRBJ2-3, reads KAGVTQTPRYLIKTRGQQVTLSCSPISGHRSVSWYQQTPGQGLQFLFEYFSETQRNKGNFPGRFSGRQFSNSRSEMNVSTLELGDSALYLCASSPTGFPSTDTQYFGPGTRLTVL.

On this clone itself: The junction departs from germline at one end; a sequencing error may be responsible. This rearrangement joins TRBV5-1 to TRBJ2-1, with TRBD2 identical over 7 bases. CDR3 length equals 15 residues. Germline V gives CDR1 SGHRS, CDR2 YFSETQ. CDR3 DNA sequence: TGCGCCCGCAGCTTGGGGGGGGATACCTACAATGAGCAGTTCTTC. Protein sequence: CARSLGGDTYNEQFF. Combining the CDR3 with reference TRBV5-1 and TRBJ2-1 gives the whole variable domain KAGVTQTPRYLIKTRGQQVTLSCSPISGHRSVSWYQQTPGQGLQFLFEYFSETQRNKGNFPGRFSGRQFSNSRSEMNVSTLELGDSALYLCARSLGGDTYNEQFFGPGTRLTVL.

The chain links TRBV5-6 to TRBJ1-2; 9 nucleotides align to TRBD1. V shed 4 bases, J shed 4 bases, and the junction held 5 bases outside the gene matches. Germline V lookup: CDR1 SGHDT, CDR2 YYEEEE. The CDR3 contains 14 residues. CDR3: CASSRDRVGYGYTF. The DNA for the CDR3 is TGTGCCAGCAGCCGGGACAGGGTGGGCTATGGCTACACCTTC.

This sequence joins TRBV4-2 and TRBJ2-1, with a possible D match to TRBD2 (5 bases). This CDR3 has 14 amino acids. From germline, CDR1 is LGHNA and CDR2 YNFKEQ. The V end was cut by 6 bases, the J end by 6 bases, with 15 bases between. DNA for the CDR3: TGTGCCAGCAGTCAAAGTGGAGGTGGCAATGAGCAGTTCTTC. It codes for CASSQSGGGNEQFF.

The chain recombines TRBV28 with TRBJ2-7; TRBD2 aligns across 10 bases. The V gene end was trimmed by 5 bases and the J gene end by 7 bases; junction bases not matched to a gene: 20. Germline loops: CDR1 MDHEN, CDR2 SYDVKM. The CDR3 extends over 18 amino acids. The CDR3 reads CASSPPSRGAGGPREQYF. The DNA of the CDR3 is TGTGCCAGCAGTCCTCCTTCACGAGGAGCGGGAGGGCCGAGGGAGCAGTACTTC.

The chain's CDR3 is CASSDDRTLGNQPQHF. CDR3 coding DNA: TGTGCCAGCAGTGACGACCGGACACTTGGCAATCAGCCCCAGCATTTT. The chain carries TRBV2 and TRBJ1-5, with D possibly TRBD1 on 5 matching bases. CDR1 is SNHLY and CDR2 is FYNNEI in the germline V gene. The CDR3 totals 16 residues. V was shortened by 3 bases and J by 2 bases, with 14 bases between the two germline ends.

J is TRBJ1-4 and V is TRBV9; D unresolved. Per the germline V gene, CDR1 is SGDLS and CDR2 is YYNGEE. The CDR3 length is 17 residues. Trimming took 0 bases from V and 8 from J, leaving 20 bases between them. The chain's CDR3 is CASSVVPEGPGTEKLFF. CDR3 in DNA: TGTGCCAGCAGCGTAGTGCCAGAGGGCCCGGGAACCGAAAAACTGTTTTTT.

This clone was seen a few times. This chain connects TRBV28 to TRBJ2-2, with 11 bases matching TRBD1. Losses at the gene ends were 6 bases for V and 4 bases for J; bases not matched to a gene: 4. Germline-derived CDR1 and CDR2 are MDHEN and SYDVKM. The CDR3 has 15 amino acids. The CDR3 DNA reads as TGTGCCAGCAGCCTAGGGACAGGGGGCACCGGGGAGCTGTTTTTT. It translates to CASSLGTGGTGELFF.

The CDR3 spells CASVKPLNYGYTF. The CDR3 region has the DNA TGTGCCAGCGTGAAGCCCCTTAACTATGGCTACACCTTC. The chain links TRBV5-8 to TRBJ1-2; D is undetermined. Germline lookup yields CDR1 SGHTS and CDR2 YDEGEE. The length of the CDR3 is 13 residues. Trimming shortened V by 7 bases and J by 1 base, and 11 bases separated the two germline ends.

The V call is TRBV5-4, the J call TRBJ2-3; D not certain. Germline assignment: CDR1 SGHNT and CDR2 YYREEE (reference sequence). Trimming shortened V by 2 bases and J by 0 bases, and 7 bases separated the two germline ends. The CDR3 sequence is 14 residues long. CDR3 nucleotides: TGTGCCAGCAGCTTAGTAGCCAGCACAGATACGCAGTATTTT. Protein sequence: CASSLVASTDTQYF.

The CDR3 reads CASSTGVRGYTF. The CDR3 DNA reads TGTGCCAGCAGCACAGGGGTTAGGGGCTACACCTTC. The genes are TRBV12-3 or TRBV12-4 and TRBJ1-2; the match to TRBD1 covers 7 bases. The V gene end was trimmed by 6 bases and the J gene end by 8 bases; junction bases not matched to a gene: 6. The CDR3 is made up of 12 amino acids.

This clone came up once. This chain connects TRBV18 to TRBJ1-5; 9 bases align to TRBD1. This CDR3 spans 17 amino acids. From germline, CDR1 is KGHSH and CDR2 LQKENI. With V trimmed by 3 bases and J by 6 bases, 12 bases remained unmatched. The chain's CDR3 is CASSPTGTGQGGQPQHF. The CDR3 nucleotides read TGTGCCAGCTCACCGACGGGCACGGGACAGGGAGGTCAGCCCCAGCATTTT.

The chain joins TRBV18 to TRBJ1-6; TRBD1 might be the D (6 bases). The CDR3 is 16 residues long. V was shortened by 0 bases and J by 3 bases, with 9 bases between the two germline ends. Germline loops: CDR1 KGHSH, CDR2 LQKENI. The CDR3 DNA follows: TGTGCCAGCTCACCACCCCAGGGGAACTATAATTCACCCCTCCACTTT. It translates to CASSPPQGNYNSPLHF.

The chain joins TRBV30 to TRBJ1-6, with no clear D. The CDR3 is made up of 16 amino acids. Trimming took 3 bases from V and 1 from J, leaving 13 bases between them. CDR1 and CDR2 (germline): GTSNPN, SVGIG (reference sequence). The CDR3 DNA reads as TGTGCCTGGAGAGGGCCGCTGGGGTCCTATAATTCACCCCTCCACTTT. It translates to CAWRGPLGSYNSPLHF.

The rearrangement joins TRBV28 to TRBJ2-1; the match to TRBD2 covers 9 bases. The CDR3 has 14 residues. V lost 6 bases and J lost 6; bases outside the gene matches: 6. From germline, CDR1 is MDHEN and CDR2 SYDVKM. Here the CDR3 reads CASSPAGGVNEQFF. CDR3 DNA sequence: TGTGCCAGCAGCCCTGCGGGAGGGGTCAATGAGCAGTTCTTC.

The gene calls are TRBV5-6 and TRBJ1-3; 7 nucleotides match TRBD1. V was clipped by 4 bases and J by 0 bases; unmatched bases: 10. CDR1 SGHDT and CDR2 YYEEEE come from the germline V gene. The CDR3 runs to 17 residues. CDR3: CASSRRQGSSSGNTIYF. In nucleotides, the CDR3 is TGTGCCAGCAGCAGGCGACAGGGCTCAAGCTCTGGAAACACCATATATTTT.

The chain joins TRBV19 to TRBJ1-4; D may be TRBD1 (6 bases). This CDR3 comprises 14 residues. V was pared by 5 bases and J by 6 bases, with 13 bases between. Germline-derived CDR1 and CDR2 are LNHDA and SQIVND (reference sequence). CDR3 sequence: CASSSQGDYEKLFF. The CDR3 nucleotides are TGTGCCAGTAGTTCACAGGGAGACTATGAAAAACTGTTTTTT. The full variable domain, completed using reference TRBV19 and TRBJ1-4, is DGGITQSPKYLFRKEGQNVTLSCEQNLNHDAMYWYRQDPGQGLRLIYYSQIVNDFQKGDIAEGYSVSREKKESFPLTVTSAQKNPTAFYLCASSSQGDYEKLFFGSGTQLSVL.

Here the CDR3 DNA reads TGTGCCAGCAGCTTGGAACCCGGACGGGGAAACACCATATATTTT. This gives the protein CASSLEPGRGNTIYF. The gene calls are TRBV5-6 and TRBJ1-3; D is undetermined. Trimming stripped 0 bases from V and 4 bases from J, with 11 bases between. Germline V gene sequence: CDR1 SGHDT, CDR2 YYEEEE. This CDR3 has 15 amino acids.

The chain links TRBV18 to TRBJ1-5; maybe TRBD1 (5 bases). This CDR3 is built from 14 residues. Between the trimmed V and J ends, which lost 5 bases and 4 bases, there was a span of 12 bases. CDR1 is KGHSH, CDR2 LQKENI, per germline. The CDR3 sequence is CASSSQGVNQPQHF. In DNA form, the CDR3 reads TGTGCCAGCTCATCCCAGGGAGTGAATCAGCCCCAGCATTTT.

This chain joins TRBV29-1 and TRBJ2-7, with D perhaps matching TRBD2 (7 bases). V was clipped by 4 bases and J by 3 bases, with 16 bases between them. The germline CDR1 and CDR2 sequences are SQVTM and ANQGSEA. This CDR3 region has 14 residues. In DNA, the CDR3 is TGCAGCGTTGGGTCGGGGGGACACGACTACGAGCAGTACTTC. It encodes CSVGSGGHDYEQYF.

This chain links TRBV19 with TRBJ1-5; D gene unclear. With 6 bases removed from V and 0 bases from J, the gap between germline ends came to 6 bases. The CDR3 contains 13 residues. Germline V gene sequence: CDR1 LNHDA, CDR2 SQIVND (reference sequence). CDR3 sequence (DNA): TGTGCCAGTAGCGGAAATAGCAATCAGCCCCAGCATTTT. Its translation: CASSGNSNQPQHF. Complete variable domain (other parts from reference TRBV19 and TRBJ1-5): DGGITQSPKYLFRKEGQNVTLSCEQNLNHDAMYWYRQDPGQGLRLIYYSQIVNDFQKGDIAEGYSVSREKKESFPLTVTSAQKNPTAFYLCASSGNSNQPQHFGDGTRLSIL.